The present entry profiles one T cell receptor (beta chain) with its context. These data belong to a study of T cell changes during pregnancy in multiple sclerosis. TCRdb's copy holds only in-frame clones and misses some; the assay was immunoSEQ multiplex PCR. The sample carries over 30,000 clones, approximately 90% recorded once. CDR3 length: 13 residues. V dropped 5 bases and J dropped 2 bases, with 10 bases sitting between them. Germline values: CDR1 SQVTM, CDR2 ANQGSEA. This TCR derives from a female donor in good health, enrolled as a control in a pregnancy study. V gene TRBV29-1 combines with J gene TRBJ1-3, with D possibly TRBD1 on 6 matching bases. Sequencing used CD4+ T cells from peripheral blood mononuclear cells, obtained in the third trimester of pregnancy. The CDR3 region is CSVTRGAGNTIYF. CDR3 sequence (DNA): TGCAGCGTTACCAGGGGCGCTGGAAACACCATATATTTT.